This TCR beta chain was profiled in a study of human T cells and chemical hapten exposure. Turning to the study itself: Weekly scalp doses of diphenylcyclopropenone were given to patients during the approximately 25-week study.

MiXCR, applied by TCRdb to the RACE reads, yields one record per CDR3 protein. The repertoire consists of around 100,000 distinct CDR3 sequences, with about 11% occurring once and the leading ten covering around 3.6%. Time point defined: patch test 1, 2 weeks after DPC sensitization. The treatment is: therapeutic diphenylcyclopropenone sensitization with weekly scalp DPC. Unfractionated whole blood was the source of the extracted total RNA. This clonotype appeared a single time. The antigen remains undetermined. Study-wide results and caveats: With DPC sensitization, TCRs exceeding 1 in 1000 frequency showed no change.

The CDR3 consists of 13 residues. V gave up 5 bases and J gave up 6 bases, with 14 bases separating them. The germline V gene has CDR1 SGDLS and CDR2 YYNGEE. This sequence originates from a woman aged 40 to 49 with alopecia areata. Some clones in this sample may be carry-over from other donors' samples. The chain couples TRBV9 to TRBJ1-2; tentatively, D is TRBD1 (6 bases). Sequencing used whole blood, obtained in connection with sensitization to the hapten diphenylcyclopropenone (DPC). Here the CDR3 reads CASRPAGVNGYTF. The DNA for the CDR3 is TGTGCCAGCAGGCCGGCAGGGGTGAATGGCTACACCTTC.